This T cell receptor beta chain is from a study of patients and donors after allogeneic stem cell transplantation. V was pared by 0 bases and J by 7 bases, with 0 bases of the junction left unmatched. CDR3 length: 14 amino acids. CDR1 and CDR2 from the germline V gene are MNHEY and SVGAGI. TCRdb re-called the RT-PCR reads with MiXCR, one entry per CDR3 protein. Of 150,000 to 200,000 distinct CDR3 sequences detected, approximately 28% appear once; the ten largest clones hold around 3.3%. The specimen sequenced was blood, either unsorted or a sorted T cell fraction (not recorded which). This chain uses TRBV6-5 with TRBJ1-4; 9 positions agree with TRBD1. The receptor comes from a human donor who was either an allogeneic HSCT recipient or a stem cell or donor lymphocyte infusion donor (not recorded which). It is not recorded whose cells these are; they may come from a transplant donor. The CDR3 region is CASSYSGQGEKLFF. The CDR3 DNA is TGTGCCAGCAGTTACTCGGGACAGGGTGAAAAACTGTTTTTT.